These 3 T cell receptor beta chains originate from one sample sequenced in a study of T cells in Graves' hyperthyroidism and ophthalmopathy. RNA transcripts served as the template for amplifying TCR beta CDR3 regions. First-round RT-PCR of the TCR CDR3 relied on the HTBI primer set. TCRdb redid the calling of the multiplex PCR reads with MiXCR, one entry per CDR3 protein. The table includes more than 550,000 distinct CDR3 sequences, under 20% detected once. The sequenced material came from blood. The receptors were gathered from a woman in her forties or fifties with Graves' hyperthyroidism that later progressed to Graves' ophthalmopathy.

In nucleotides, the CDR3 is TGTGCCAGCAGCCTTAAGAGACAGGGGGCCACAGATACGCAGTATTTT. Encoded protein: CASSLKRQGATDTQYF. This sequence joins TRBV5-4 and TRBJ2-3, with 10 bases aligning to TRBD1. Germline CDR1 reads SGHNT; CDR2 reads YYREEE (reference sequence). CDR3 length: 16 amino acids. J was trimmed by 2 bases and V by 4 bases; bases with no gene match: 7. Full variable domain (rest looked up from reference TRBV5-4 and TRBJ2-3): ETGVTQSPTHLIKTRGQQVTLRCSSQSGHNTVSWYQQALGQGPQFIFQYYREEENGRGNFPPRFSGLQFPNYSSELNVNALELDDSALYLCASSLKRQGATDTQYFGPGTRLTVL.

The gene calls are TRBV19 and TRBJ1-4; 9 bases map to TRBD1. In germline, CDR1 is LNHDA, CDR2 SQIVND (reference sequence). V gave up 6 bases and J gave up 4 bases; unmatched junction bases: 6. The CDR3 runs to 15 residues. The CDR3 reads CASRADRGGNEKLFF. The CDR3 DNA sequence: TGTGCCAGTAGAGCGGACAGGGGCGGTAATGAAAAACTGTTTTTT.

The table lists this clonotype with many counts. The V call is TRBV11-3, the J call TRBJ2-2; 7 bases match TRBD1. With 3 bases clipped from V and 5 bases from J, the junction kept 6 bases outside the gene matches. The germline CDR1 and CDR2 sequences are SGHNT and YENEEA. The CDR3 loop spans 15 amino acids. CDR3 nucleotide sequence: TGTGCCAGCAGCTTCCGACAGGGTGGTACCGGGGAGCTGTTTTTT. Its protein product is CASSFRQGGTGELFF.